The present entry profiles one T cell receptor (beta chain) with its context. Its antigen is as yet unknown. The use of a sample-barcoded 5' primer and a J-beta primer mix characterized a second PCR of roughly 6 to 11 cycles. TCRdb fed the 5' RACE reads into MiXCR, producing one record per CDR3 protein. The sample has some 700,000 distinct CDR3 sequences; approximately 22% are singletons. There are 13 residues in the CDR3. Germline V CDR1 and CDR2: DFQATT, SNEGSKA (reference sequence). The V end lost 4 bases, the J end lost 3 bases, and 13 bases lay between the germline ends. This sample was taken from a study of blood T cells in healthy people across ages. Points from the study as a whole: Long-lived donors carried more naive CD4+ cells and greater diversity than aged donors. Per million T cells, the diversity of TCR beta decreased roughly linearly as age advanced.

The rearrangement joins TRBV20-1 to TRBJ2-7; D possibly matches TRBD1 or TRBD2 (5 bases each). The source of this sequence is a man between 70 and 80 years old in good health. The sample comprised blood. The CDR3 loop is CSAKYGTGYEQYF. The CDR3 region has the DNA TGCAGTGCTAAATACGGGACGGGCTACGAGCAGTACTTC.